This paragraph reports one T cell receptor (beta chain). Its target antigen remains unknown. No base quality information exists; no much larger clone differs at one position. The library was obtained by 5' RACE. TCRdb records Illumina HiSeq 2500 as the sequencer. A second about 7 to 12 cycle PCR used a sample-barcoded 5' primer and a J-beta primer mix. A unique molecular identifier was introduced onto each TCR beta cDNA molecule by a template-switch 5' adaptor carrying 12 random nucleotides. Each sample yielded at least 2.5 million CDR3-containing paired-end reads. All of the RNA was converted into first-strand cDNA using the Mint cDNA synthesis kit, with a TRBC-specific oligonucleotide serving as the primer. All cDNA was treated with uracil-DNA glycosylase and then went through a first 18-cycle PCR with the universal primers M1SS and BC2_uni_R. On the authors' methods: Each sample was normalized by randomly selecting 1 million high-quality reads, each carrying a distinct molecular identifier. Reads sharing molecular identifiers were discarded rather than binned into consensus sequences. MiTCR, set to a Q25 quality threshold and the strictest error-elimination algorithm, was used for CDR3 identification, clonotype clustering and error correction. Lower-bound total TCR beta diversity was estimated with a nonparametric unseen species model using Euler transformation. TCRdb passed the public sequencing reads through fastp at Q25 and MiXCR, retaining productive beta sequences. Every distinct CDR3 protein forms one entry, paired with its most common genes and DNA. TCRdb's processing, not the authors', yielded these V and J calls. This sample is represented by some 860,000 distinct CDR3 sequences; around 50% of them were singletons. In total, the top ten clones hold about 26% of the sample.

V and J are truncated by 4 bases and 0 bases respectively, leaving an intervening sequence of 6 bases. Its CDR3 holds 13 amino acids, cysteine through phenylalanine. Solely the CDR3 DNA is kept, with 39 bases framed from the first base. The germline V gene (reference sequence) yields DFQATT for CDR1 and SNEGSKA for CDR2. These data are taken from a study of blood T cells in healthy people across ages (dated by TCRdb to 2013 to 2016). Study-level background: Template switching captured roughly one uniquely barcoded TCR beta cDNA molecule per two T cells in model experiments. Age-related changes in TCR beta repertoire diversity were measured in the study by deep sequencing normalized with unique cDNA molecular identifiers. Donors were grouped into four age groups: young (average approximately 15 years), middle-aged (roughly 40), aged (approximately 58) and long-lived (about 90). To avoid experimental bias, donors of different ages were randomly spread across the sequencing lanes. The study analyzed two additional independent replicas of 1 million unique cDNA reads from the same blood draw for two donors, one aged 18 to 29 and one aged 80 or older. Study-wide conclusions, independent of this receptor: Because profiling used bulk unsorted PBMCs, naive and antigen-experienced compartments could not be compared conclusively. Estimates of total diversity from one million sequenced T cells were regarded as lower bounds and underestimates. A strong correlation was found between observed TCR beta diversity and the percentage of naive T cells measured by flow cytometry. Donor CMV infection status was unknown, potentially confounding age-related changes in expanded clonotypes. Observed TCR beta diversity per million T cells fell roughly linearly with age, and a significant reduction was already apparent by age around 40. Compared with the aged group, more naive CD4+ T cells, fewer expanded clones and increased TCR diversity were shown by the long-lived group, suggesting age selection.

The donors were a few dozen Caucasian individuals from Russia, aged 6 to 90 years, who were systemically healthy. Ten milliliters of peripheral blood were drawn from each donor into EDTA-treated Vacutainer tubes. Ficoll-Paque density-gradient centrifugation was used to isolate PBMCs, with at least 6 million per sample. Total RNA, at least 6 micrograms per sample, was extracted from PBMCs with Trizol reagent. The percentages of naive CD45RAhigh/CD27high T cells were determined by flow cytometry on a PBMC aliquot from every donor. The chain is made from TRBV20-1 and TRBJ1-4; D gene: possibly TRBD1, on 5 matching bases. The source material was blood. This clonotype originated in a man between 40 and 49 years old in good health. The DNA sequence is given as TGCAGTGCTACACAGGCAACTAATGAAAAACTGTTTTTT. Translated, it gives CSATQATNEKLFF.